The rows below give T cell receptor beta chains drawn from one sample of a study of cytomegalovirus exposure and HLA in healthy donors. The protocol was immunoSEQ multiplex PCR, while the TCRdb copy is restricted to in-frame clones and leaves out a portion. The data hold 150,000 or so clones, with less than 85% observed a single time. Sample: PBMCs. The source of these receptors is a woman aged 50 to 65 in good health and CMV-seropositive. Both conserved end residues are part of each CDR3. D genes are given only for firm matches. Rows give clone size only sometimes, using once, few, many, or a class for an expanded clone.

J gene: TRBJ2-1; D gene: NA; clone size: NA; V gene: TRBV6-1; CDR3 protein: CASILATGEQFF; CDR3 DNA: TGTGCCAGCATCCTAGCGACTGGTGAGCAGTTCTTC
J gene: TRBJ2-1; D gene: TRBD2; clone size: NA; V gene: TRBV9; CDR3 protein: CASTVGAGGHNEQFF; CDR3 DNA: TGTGCCAGCACCGTTGGGGCGGGGGGACACAATGAGCAGTTCTTC
J gene: TRBJ2-1; D gene: TRBD2; clone size: NA; V gene: TRBV5-1; CDR3 protein: CASSLSGPSGVDEQFF; CDR3 DNA: TGCGCCAGCAGCTTGAGCGGGCCTAGCGGGGTAGATGAGCAGTTCTTC
J gene: TRBJ1-1; D gene: NA; clone size: NA; V gene: TRBV27; CDR3 protein: CASSLPGGAAFF; CDR3 DNA: TGTGCCAGCAGTTTACCGGGAGGGGCAGCTTTCTTT
J gene: TRBJ2-7; D gene: NA; clone size: few; V gene: TRBV6-1; CDR3 protein: CASSMDTLYEQYF; CDR3 DNA: TGTGCCAGCAGCATGGACACCTTATACGAGCAGTACTTC
J gene: TRBJ2-3; D gene: NA; clone size: NA; V gene: TRBV25-1; CDR3 protein: CASSELVTSTDTQYF; CDR3 DNA: TGTGCCAGCAGTGAATTGGTTACTAGCACAGATACGCAGTATTTT
J gene: TRBJ2-1; D gene: TRBD1; clone size: NA; V gene: TRBV7-2; CDR3 protein: CASSLGDRGRWFF; CDR3 DNA: TGTGCCAGCAGCTTGGGGGACAGGGGGCGGTGGTTCTTC
J gene: TRBJ1-2; D gene: NA; clone size: NA; V gene: TRBV4-1; CDR3 protein: CASSQDPAGNYGYTF; CDR3 DNA: TGCGCCAGCAGCCAAGACCCGGCGGGGAACTATGGCTACACCTTC
J gene: TRBJ1-2; D gene: TRBD1; clone size: NA; V gene: TRBV6-1; CDR3 protein: CASSEAKGQALRHTF; CDR3 DNA: TGTGCCAGCAGTGAAGCGAAGGGACAGGCACTAAGGCACACCTTC
J gene: TRBJ2-6; D gene: TRBD2; clone size: NA; V gene: TRBV9; CDR3 protein: CASRRRNPGTTGANVLTF; CDR3 DNA: TGTGCCAGCAGGAGACGGAACCCAGGGACTACTGGGGCCAACGTCCTGACTTTC
J gene: TRBJ2-7; D gene: NA; clone size: NA; V gene: TRBV6-5; CDR3 protein: CASSAYEQYF; CDR3 DNA: TGTGCCAGCAGCGCCTACGAGCAGTACTTC
J gene: TRBJ1-1; D gene: TRBD1; clone size: NA; V gene: TRBV29-1; CDR3 protein: CSVAGGVAEAFF; CDR3 DNA: TGCAGCGTTGCAGGGGGAGTCGCTGAAGCTTTCTTT
J gene: TRBJ1-1; D gene: NA; clone size: few; V gene: TRBV5-1; CDR3 protein: CASSDKTGNTEAFF; CDR3 DNA: TGCGCCAGCAGCGACAAGACAGGGAACACTGAAGCTTTCTTT
J gene: TRBJ2-2; D gene: TRBD1; clone size: NA; V gene: TRBV4-2; CDR3 protein: CASSLGELLTGGNQGNTGELFF; CDR3 DNA: TGTGCCAGCAGCCTCGGAGAACTGCTGACAGGGGGGAATCAGGGGAACACCGGGGAGCTGTTTTTT
J gene: TRBJ2-7; D gene: TRBD1; clone size: NA; V gene: TRBV7-9; CDR3 protein: CASSFLRGPASHEQYF; CDR3 DNA: TGTGCCAGCAGCTTTCTCAGGGGGCCCGCTTCCCACGAGCAGTACTTC
J gene: TRBJ1-2; D gene: TRBD1; clone size: few; V gene: TRBV10-2; CDR3 protein: CASSESQGIQGYTF; CDR3 DNA: TGCGCCAGCAGTGAGTCACAGGGGATACAAGGCTACACCTTC
J gene: TRBJ1-1; D gene: NA; clone size: NA; V gene: TRBV6-1; CDR3 protein: CASSGEGGLGTEAFF; CDR3 DNA: TGTGCCAGCAGTGGGGAGGGGGGGCTGGGCACTGAAGCTTTCTTT
J gene: TRBJ2-3; D gene: NA; clone size: NA; V gene: TRBV9; CDR3 protein: CASSARDSYTDTQYF; CDR3 DNA: TGTGCCAGCAGCGCCCGGGACTCATACACAGATACGCAGTATTTT
J gene: TRBJ1-1; D gene: TRBD1; clone size: NA; V gene: TRBV7-9; CDR3 protein: CASSIPTGGAGTEAFF; CDR3 DNA: TGTGCCAGCAGCATTCCGACAGGGGGCGCAGGGACTGAAGCTTTCTTT
J gene: TRBJ2-4; D gene: NA; clone size: NA; V gene: TRBV27; CDR3 protein: CASSLSLAKNIQYF; CDR3 DNA: TGTGCCAGCAGTTTATCTCTAGCCAAAAACATTCAGTACTTC
J gene: TRBJ2-6; D gene: NA; clone size: NA; V gene: TRBV4-3; CDR3 protein: CASSRALGTSSSGANVLTF; CDR3 DNA: TGCGCCAGCAGCCGAGCCCTAGGAACTTCGAGCTCTGGGGCCAACGTCCTGACTTTC
J gene: TRBJ2-3; D gene: TRBD2; clone size: NA; V gene: TRBV9; CDR3 protein: CASSPSSGGAGDTQYF; CDR3 DNA: TGTGCCAGCAGCCCCTCTAGCGGGGGGGCCGGAGATACGCAGTATTTT
J gene: TRBJ2-7; D gene: NA; clone size: NA; V gene: TRBV2; CDR3 protein: CASSETREREQYF; CDR3 DNA: TGTGCCAGCAGTGAAACGAGGGAGAGAGAGCAGTACTTC
J gene: TRBJ2-1; D gene: NA; clone size: NA; V gene: TRBV27; CDR3 protein: CASISLNYNEQFF; CDR3 DNA: TGTGCCAGCATTAGCCTGAACTACAATGAGCAGTTCTTC
J gene: TRBJ2-3; D gene: TRBD2; clone size: NA; V gene: TRBV14; CDR3 protein: CARGRGALCASTDTQYF; CDR3 DNA: TGTGCCAGAGGGCGGGGGGCCCTTTGTGCTAGCACAGATACGCAGTATTTT
J gene: TRBJ2-1; D gene: NA; clone size: NA; V gene: TRBV7-9; CDR3 protein: CASSLVDYLNEQFF; CDR3 DNA: TGTGCCAGCAGCTTAGTGGACTACCTCAATGAGCAGTTCTTC
J gene: TRBJ1-1; D gene: TRBD1; clone size: NA; V gene: TRBV14; CDR3 protein: CASRDRGDTEAFF; CDR3 DNA: TGTGCCAGCCGGGACAGGGGAGACACTGAAGCTTTCTTT
J gene: TRBJ2-3; D gene: NA; clone size: few; V gene: TRBV5-1; CDR3 protein: CASSLNGFTDTQYF; CDR3 DNA: TGCGCCAGCAGCTTAAACGGGTTCACAGATACGCAGTATTTT
J gene: TRBJ2-3; D gene: TRBD2; clone size: few; V gene: TRBV30; CDR3 protein: CAWSKTSGAIDTQYF; CDR3 DNA: TGTGCCTGGAGTAAGACTAGCGGGGCGATAGATACGCAGTATTTT
J gene: TRBJ2-2; D gene: NA; clone size: NA; V gene: TRBV28; CDR3 protein: CASSLPSGELFF; CDR3 DNA: TGTGCCAGCAGTCTCCCCAGCGGGGAGCTGTTTTTT
J gene: TRBJ2-7; D gene: TRBD2; clone size: NA; V gene: TRBV6-1; CDR3 protein: CASSVYYRGGTSYEQYF; CDR3 DNA: TGTGCCAGCAGTGTATATTATCGGGGGGGGACCTCCTACGAGCAGTACTTC
J gene: TRBJ2-3; D gene: TRBD2; clone size: NA; V gene: TRBV18; CDR3 protein: CASSPGIAGGPDTQYF; CDR3 DNA: TGTGCCAGCTCACCAGGGATAGCGGGGGGGCCTGATACGCAGTATTTT
J gene: TRBJ1-6; D gene: TRBD1; clone size: NA; V gene: TRBV4-1; CDR3 protein: CASSQSGQGYSPLHF; CDR3 DNA: TGCGCCAGCAGCCAAAGCGGACAGGGATATTCACCCCTCCACTTT
J gene: TRBJ2-3; D gene: NA; clone size: NA; V gene: TRBV10-3; CDR3 protein: CAISDSTDTQYF; CDR3 DNA: TGTGCCATCAGTGATTCAACAGATACGCAGTATTTT
J gene: TRBJ1-2; D gene: NA; clone size: NA; V gene: TRBV7-2; CDR3 protein: CASSLIGEDYTF; CDR3 DNA: TGTGCCAGCAGCTTAATCGGGGAGGATTACACCTTC